One sample yielded the 10 T cell receptor beta chains listed below, sequenced in a study of identical twins. MiXCR was run by TCRdb on the 5' RACE reads, yielding one entry per CDR3 protein. The sample carries around 1.7 million distinct CDR3 sequences, under 35% recorded once. The sample consisted of cord blood. The receptors were gathered from a newborn girl in good health.

V and J are TRBV5-1 and TRBJ2-1, with D possibly being TRBD1 or TRBD2 (5 bases each). The CDR3 is 15 amino acids. V gave up 2 bases and J gave up 8 bases, with 17 bases separating them. Germline V lookup: CDR1 SGHRS, CDR2 YFSETQ. The CDR3 loop reads CASSFPGRLGDEQFF. The CDR3 bases are TGCGCCAGCAGCTTTCCGGGACGCCTAGGCGATGAGCAGTTCTTC.

This clonotype occurred a few times. This chain links TRBV20-1 with TRBJ2-1; the D gene could be TRBD1 or TRBD2 (5 bases each). The length of the CDR3 is 14 residues. V was cut by 0 bases and J by 6 bases, with 12 bases left in between. From germline, CDR1 is DFQATT and CDR2 SNEGSKA (reference sequence). The CDR3 sequence is CSARDIIGTNEQFF. DNA for the CDR3: TGCAGTGCTAGAGATATAATAGGGACCAATGAGCAGTTCTTC.

This clonotype was observed a few times. The gene calls are TRBV12-3 or TRBV12-4 and TRBJ1-1; 8 nucleotides line up with TRBD1. After removal of 5 bases from V and 4 bases from J, the junction contained 15 bases not matched to a gene. This CDR3 has 17 residues. The CDR3 is CASSRTGTGVGTTEAFF. The CDR3 nucleotides are TGTGCCAGCAGTCGAACAGGGACAGGAGTCGGTACCACTGAAGCTTTCTTT.

A few counts support this clonotype. The chain couples TRBV20-1 to TRBJ1-2; D not resolved. This CDR3 region has 15 residues. CDR1 is DFQATT, CDR2 SNEGSKA, per germline (reference sequence). V lost 0 bases, J lost 0 bases, and 11 bases lay in between. CDR3 residues: CSARDSRAANYGYTF. CDR3 sequence (DNA): TGCAGTGCTAGAGATAGCCGGGCCGCTAACTATGGCTACACCTTC.

This clonotype has a handful of counts. The chain is built from TRBV19 and TRBJ2-3; D not resolved. The CDR3 loop spans 15 amino acids. Germline CDR1 reads LNHDA; CDR2 reads SQIVND (reference sequence). The ends were cut back, 5 bases at V and 0 bases at J, with 12 bases in the middle. The CDR3 is CASSSAITSTDTQYF. CDR3 DNA: TGTGCCAGTAGTTCGGCGATAACTAGCACAGATACGCAGTATTTT.

The J gene is TRBJ1-6, the V gene TRBV9; TRBD1 is a possible D gene (6 bases). Per germline, CDR1 SGDLS and CDR2 YYNGEE. CDR3 size: 14 residues. Trimming stripped 0 bases from V and 7 bases from J, with 8 bases between. The CDR3 nucleotides read TGTGCCAGCAGCGTAGATACAGGGAATTCACCCCTCCACTTT. Protein product: CASSVDTGNSPLHF.

The J gene is TRBJ2-3, the V gene TRBV7-2; D may be TRBD1 or TRBD2 (6 bases each). Germline V gives CDR1 SGHTA, CDR2 FQGNSA. Trimming stripped 3 bases from V and 2 bases from J, with 9 bases between. The CDR3 is 14 residues long. In nucleotides, the CDR3 is TGTGCCAGCAGCTTTTGGGGGGCCACAGATACGCAGTATTTT. Residues: CASSFWGATDTQYF.

The sample holds a few counts of this clonotype. The chain carries TRBV6-9 and TRBJ1-1, with D possibly TRBD1 on 5 matching bases. The CDR3 covers 14 residues. The V end was cut by 2 bases, the J end by 4 bases, with 11 bases between. From germline, CDR1 is MNHGY and CDR2 SVAAGI. Here the CDR3 reads CASSYVYRGTEAFF. In nucleotides, the CDR3 is TGTGCCAGCAGTTATGTTTATAGGGGCACTGAAGCTTTCTTT.

This clonotype turned up a few times. The gene calls are TRBV13 and TRBJ2-7, with D perhaps matching TRBD1 (6 bases). The CDR3 has 14 amino acids. Trimming cost V 5 bases and J 3 bases, with 14 bases left between them. Germline loops: CDR1 PRHDT, CDR2 FYEKMQ (reference sequence). CDR3 protein: CASSVEDSFYEQYF. For the CDR3, the DNA is TGTGCCAGCAGCGTAGAGGACAGTTTCTACGAGCAGTACTTC. The full variable domain, in which reference TRBV13 and TRBJ2-7 provide the parts outside the CDR3, is AAGVIQSPRHLIKEKRETATLKCYPIPRHDTVYWYQQGPGQDPQFLISFYEKMQSDKGSIPDRFSAQQFSDYHSELNMSSLELGDSALYFCASSVEDSFYEQYFGPGTRLTVT.

This clonotype occurred a few times. This sequence joins TRBV10-3 and TRBJ1-5, with TRBD1 identical over 10 bases. V trimming: 4 bases; J trimming: 7 bases; junction bases outside the gene matches: 4. Germline CDR1 and CDR2: ENHRY and SYGVKD. The CDR3 is 14 amino acids. Written as DNA, the CDR3 is TGTGCCATCAGTGGGACAGGGGGTGGACAGCCCCAGCATTTT. Its translation: CAISGTGGGQPQHF.